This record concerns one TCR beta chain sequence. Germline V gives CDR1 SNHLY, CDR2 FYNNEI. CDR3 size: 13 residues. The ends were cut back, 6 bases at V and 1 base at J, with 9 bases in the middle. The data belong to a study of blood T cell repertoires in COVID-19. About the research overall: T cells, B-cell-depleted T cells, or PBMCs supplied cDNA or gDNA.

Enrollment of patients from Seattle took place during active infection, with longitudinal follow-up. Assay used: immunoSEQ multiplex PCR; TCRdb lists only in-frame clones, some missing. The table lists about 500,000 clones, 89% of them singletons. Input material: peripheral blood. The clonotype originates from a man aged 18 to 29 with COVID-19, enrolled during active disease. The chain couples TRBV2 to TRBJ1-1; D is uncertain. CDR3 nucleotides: TGTGCCAGCAGGCAGCGTGGGAACACTGAAGCTTTCTTT. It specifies CASRQRGNTEAFF.